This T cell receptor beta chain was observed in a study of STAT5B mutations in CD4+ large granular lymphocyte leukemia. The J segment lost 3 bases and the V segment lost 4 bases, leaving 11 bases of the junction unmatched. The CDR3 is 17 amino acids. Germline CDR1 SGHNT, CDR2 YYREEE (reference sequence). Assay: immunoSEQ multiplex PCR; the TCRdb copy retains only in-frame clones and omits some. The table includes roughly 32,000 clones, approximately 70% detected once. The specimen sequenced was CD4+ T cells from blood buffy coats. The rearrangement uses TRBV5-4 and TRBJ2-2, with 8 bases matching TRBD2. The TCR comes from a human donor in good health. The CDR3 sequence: CASSARSGASYTGELFF. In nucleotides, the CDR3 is TGTGCCAGCAGCGCTCGTAGCGGGGCTAGTTACACCGGGGAGCTGTTTTTT. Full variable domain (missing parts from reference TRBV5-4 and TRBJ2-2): ETGVTQSPTHLIKTRGQQVTLRCSSQSGHNTVSWYQQALGQGPQFIFQYYREEENGRGNFPPRFSGLQFPNYSSELNVNALELDDSALYLCASSARSGASYTGELFFGEGSRLTVL.